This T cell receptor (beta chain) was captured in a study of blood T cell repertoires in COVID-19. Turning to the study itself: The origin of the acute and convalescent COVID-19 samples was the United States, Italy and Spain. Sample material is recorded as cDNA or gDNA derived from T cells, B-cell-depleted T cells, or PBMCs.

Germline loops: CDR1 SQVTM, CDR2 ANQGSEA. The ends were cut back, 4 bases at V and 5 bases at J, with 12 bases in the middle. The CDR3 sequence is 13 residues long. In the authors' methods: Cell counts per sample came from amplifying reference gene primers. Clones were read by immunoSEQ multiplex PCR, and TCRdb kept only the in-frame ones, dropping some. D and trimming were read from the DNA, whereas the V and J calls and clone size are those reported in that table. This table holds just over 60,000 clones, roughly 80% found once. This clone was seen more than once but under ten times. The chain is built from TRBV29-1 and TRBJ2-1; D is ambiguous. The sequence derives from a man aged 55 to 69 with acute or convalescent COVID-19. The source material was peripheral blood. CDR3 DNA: TGCAGCGTTGCCGAGCGAACCCACAATGAGCAGTTCTTC. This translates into CSVAERTHNEQFF.